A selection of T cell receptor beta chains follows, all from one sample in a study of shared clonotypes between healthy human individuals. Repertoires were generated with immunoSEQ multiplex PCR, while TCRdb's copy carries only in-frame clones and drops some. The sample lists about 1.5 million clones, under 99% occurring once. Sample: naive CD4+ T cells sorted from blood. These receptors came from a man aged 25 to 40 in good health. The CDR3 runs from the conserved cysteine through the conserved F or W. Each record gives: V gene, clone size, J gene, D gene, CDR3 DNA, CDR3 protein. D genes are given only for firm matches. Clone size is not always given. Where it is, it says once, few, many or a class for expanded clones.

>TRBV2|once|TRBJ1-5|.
TGTGCCAGCAGTGACCAAATCGGCGGGTATCAGCCCCAGCATTTT
CASSDQIGGYQPQHF
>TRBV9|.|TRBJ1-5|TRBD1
TGTGCCAGCAGCAGAGGGGACAGACAGCCCCAGCATTTT
CASSRGDRQPQHF
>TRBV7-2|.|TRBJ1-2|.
TGTGCCAGCAGCCAAACACGGACCCATGGCTACACCTTC
CASSQTRTHGYTF
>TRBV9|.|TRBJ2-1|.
TGTGCCAGCAGCGTAGTCGGGGATTACAATGAGCAGTTCTTC
CASSVVGDYNEQFF
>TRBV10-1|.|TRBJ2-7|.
TGCGCCAGCAGCGCCCGACTATCCCCCTCCTACGAGCAGTACTTC
CASSARLSPSYEQYF
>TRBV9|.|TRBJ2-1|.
TGTGCCAGCAGCGTCGGGGTAATCTCCTACAATGAGCAGTTCTTC
CASSVGVISYNEQFF
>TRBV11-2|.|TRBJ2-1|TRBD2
TGTGCCAGCCTCCGATTGGCTAGCGGGAGATACAATGAGCAGTTCTTC
CASLRLASGRYNEQFF
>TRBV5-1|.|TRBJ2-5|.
TGCGCCAGCGGAATTGAAGAGACCCAGTACTTC
CASGIEETQYF
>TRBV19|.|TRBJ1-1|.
TGTGCCAGTAGTGAGGGACGCTCTGAAGCTTTCTTT
CASSEGRSEAFF
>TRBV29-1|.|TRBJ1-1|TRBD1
TGCAGCACCGGACAGGGTATAGCTGAAGCTTTCTTT
CSTGQGIAEAFF
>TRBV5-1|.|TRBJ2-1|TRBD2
TGCGCCAGCAGCTTGGAGGGAGGGACTTACAATGAGCAGTTCTTC
CASSLEGGTYNEQFF